Each of the 7 T cell receptor beta chains below was sequenced from the same sample in a study of T-cell memory formation after mild COVID-19. Using its own MiXCR run on the 5' RACE reads, TCRdb lists one record per CDR3 protein. The data contain over 500,000 distinct CDR3 sequences, 15% to 20% of them singletons. The sequenced material came from PBMCs or a T cell subset sorted from them (not recorded which). Receptor source: an adult woman who had mild COVID-19 (a few samples of this study predate the infection). Cell type and time point are not known.

This clonotype was seen a few times. This chain links TRBV5-1 with TRBJ1-2, with D unclear. CDR3 length equals 13 residues. Per the germline V gene, CDR1 is SGHRS and CDR2 is YFSETQ. V was pared by 0 bases and J by 4 bases, with 7 bases between. CDR3 bases: TGCGCCAGCAGCTTGGAGGGCCTCTATGGCTACACCTTC. Translation: CASSLEGLYGYTF.

The chain employs TRBV2 and TRBJ1-1; 10 bases align to TRBD1. V dropped 6 bases and J dropped 11; count of bases not matched to a gene: 15. This CDR3 is 15 amino acids long. Germline values: CDR1 SNHLY, CDR2 FYNNEI. The chain's CDR3 is CASRDPTGGERRAFF. The CDR3 DNA reads TGTGCCAGCAGGGACCCGACAGGGGGCGAAAGGCGGGCTTTCTTT.

This clonotype occurred a few times. V is TRBV20-1 and J is TRBJ2-2; D is unclear. The CDR3 is 17 residues long. Per germline, CDR1 DFQATT and CDR2 SNEGSKA (reference sequence). Trimming pared 0 bases from V and 0 bases from J, leaving 14 bases between. Here the CDR3 DNA reads TGCAGTGCTAGAGATATGGAGAATCCGTCGAACACCGGGGAGCTGTTTTTT. It translates to CSARDMENPSNTGELFF.

This clonotype showed up many times. The chain combines TRBV4-3 with TRBJ2-2, with D perhaps TRBD1 (5 bases). Germline V CDR1 and CDR2: LGHNA, YSLEER. This CDR3 region has 18 residues. V was clipped by 2 bases and J by 0 bases, with 16 bases between them. CDR3 region: CASSQRGYMTSNTGELFF. CDR3 sequence (DNA): TGCGCCAGCAGCCAAAGGGGTTACATGACGTCGAACACCGGGGAGCTGTTTTTT.

The J gene is TRBJ2-1, the V gene TRBV6-6; D perhaps matches TRBD1 (5 bases). V was trimmed by 5 bases and J by 3 bases, leaving 17 bases between them. The CDR3 loop spans 16 amino acids. CDR1 is MNHNY and CDR2 is SVGAGI in the germline V gene (reference sequence). As DNA, the CDR3 is TGTGCCAGCAGTCAACCTCTGGGGCCAGGCTACAATGAGCAGTTCTTC. It is translated as CASSQPLGPGYNEQFF.

The V call is TRBV18, the J call TRBJ2-7; 7 nucleotides agree with TRBD1. Germline V gene sequence: CDR1 KGHSH, CDR2 LQKENI. The V and J ends lost 3 bases and 3 bases, in that order; junction bases with no gene match: 5. The CDR3 is made up of 14 amino acids. The DNA for the CDR3 is TGTGCCAGCTCACCCCAGGGACAGATCTACGAGCAGTACTTC. It specifies CASSPQGQIYEQYF.

This clonotype showed up just a few times. The chain employs TRBV9 and TRBJ1-1; no clear D. The CDR3 is made up of 14 amino acids. The germline gives CDR1 SGDLS, CDR2 YYNGEE. V was pared by 0 bases and J by 2 bases, with 8 bases between. CDR3 sequence reads: CASSVGGYNTEAFF. CDR3 coding DNA: TGTGCCAGCAGCGTAGGCGGTTATAACACTGAAGCTTTCTTT.